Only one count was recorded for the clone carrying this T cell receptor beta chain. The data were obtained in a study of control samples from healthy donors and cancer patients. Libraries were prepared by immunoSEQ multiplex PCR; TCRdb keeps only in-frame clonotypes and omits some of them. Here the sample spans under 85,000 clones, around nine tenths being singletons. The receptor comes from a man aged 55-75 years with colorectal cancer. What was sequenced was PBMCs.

CDR3 DNA sequence: TGTGCCAGCAGCTTTGGTTCCCCAGGGGCGACGTATGGCTACACCTTC. Amino acid sequence: CASSFGSPGATYGYTF. The chain joins TRBV5-4 to TRBJ1-2, with D perhaps TRBD1 (6 bases). V shed 2 bases and J shed 5 bases, with 19 bases lying between them. The CDR3 consists of 16 residues. Germline CDR1 reads SGHNT; CDR2 reads YYREEE (reference sequence).